This record looks at one T cell receptor beta chain sequence and its context. There is no known antigen for this receptor. No much larger clone is present one base from it, and per-base qualities are unavailable. From the germline V gene, CDR1 is SGDLS and CDR2 is YYNGEE. Reading from cysteine to phenylalanine, the CDR3 counts 17 amino acids. Only CDR3 DNA remains: 51 bases, in frame from the first base. Germline trimming: 2 bases from V, 0 bases from J; junction bases outside gene matches: 6. This record belongs to a study of cytomegalovirus exposure and HLA in healthy donors (dated by TCRdb to the late 2010s). About the full investigation: In an earlier analysis of roughly 590 of the donors, under 300 Gb of sequence data and approximately 100 million unique TCR beta sequences from roughly 200 million T cells were reported. A later genetic analysis used genome-wide SNP genotypes for about 65% of the 666 donors, treating that subset as a discovery cohort. An earlier analysis of approximately 580 of the donors used high-throughput TCR beta sequencing to judge whether each TCR beta V gene segment behaved as functional or pseudogenic. The study aimed to test whether cataloging public T cell receptors could reveal signatures of past pathogen exposure. Using immunosequencing, the study profiled T cell repertoires from fewer than 850 subjects and related those repertoires to cytomegalovirus serostatus. A separate validation cohort of roughly 120 different subjects was used in addition to the roughly 640-subject first cohort. In a later analysis, previously published TCR beta repertoires from 670 or so donors were re-analyzed and high-resolution HLA genotyping was added so that TCR occurrence patterns could be studied. Rather than drawing on any new phenotypic data, the later analysis identified candidate immune exposures from TCR beta sequences and the way those sequences occurred across donors. About 300 gigabases of sequencing data and some 85 million unique TCR sequences were included in an early release covering about 700 HLA-typed donors. High-throughput TCR immunosequencing, statistical association of individual TCRs with disease status, and machine learning were combined to predict cytomegalovirus infection status. On average, 235,054 unique TCR beta nucleotide sequences were sequenced per donor among 398 genotyped donors of the cohort, with 15% to 20% of those sequences being non-productive. A few DR-DQ haplotypes were treated as single units for association and clustering because of strong linkage in the cohort. Donor age, sex, ethnicity and CMV serostatus were compiled alongside the repertoire data. The genetic ancestry cluster associated with self-reported Caucasian donors included roughly 84% of the roughly 400 genotyped donors. Class I and class II HLA loci were covered by the typing at four-digit resolution. All discovery cohort repertoires had been generated on a single sequencing platform. The number of typed donors differed by locus: roughly 629-640 for A, B, C, DRB1 and DQB1; approximately 540 for DQA1; approximately 600 for DPA1; and around 450 for DPB1. Points the paper makes about the study in general: When HLA alleles, especially DR and DQ, strongly co-occurred, attributing TCR associations to individual alleles was difficult. A cluster of highly shared sequence variants was judged likely to represent a technical artifact of the sequencing pipeline. Correlated functional status among segregating V segments might be attributable to linkage disequilibrium, but an unknown experimental factor could not be ruled out. The authors suggested that the approach could potentially be generalized to other disease states and immunological phenotypes. In a later analysis, most CMV-associated TCR beta chains were found to appear HLA-restricted, with HLA associations seemingly driven largely by CMV exposure. Because counts were too low, about 18 rarely observed V segments, including chromosome 9 orphons, were left out of the earlier analysis of 500 to 750 of the donors. In a later genetic analysis, a missense DCLRE1C variant was associated with V-gene and J-gene trimming of TCR beta chains, and the association was replicated in an independent cohort. Broadly in line with IMGT annotations, most TCR beta V segments showed up in productive rearrangements about 87% or about 30% of the time in an earlier analysis of several hundred of the donors. Compared with equally common non-associated chains, HLA-associated TCR beta chains in a later analysis were more clonally expanded and had lower generation probabilities. A few of the identified cytomegalovirus-associated TCR beta chains were confirmed in vitro to be specific for cytomegalovirus antigens. HLA typing was unavailable for some donors at each locus, so association tests used only the typed subset. Roughly uniform sequencing depth across donors was assumed in presence/absence analyses, although this assumption may not hold. A later genetic analysis reported fewer N-insertions in productive TCRs among donors in an Asian-associated ancestry cluster than the approximately 670-donor mean. A further reported finding was that TCR beta sequences accurately predicted the HLA-A and HLA-B alleles for most subjects in the first cohort. According to a later analysis, parvovirus B19, influenza, CMV and Epstein-Barr virus appeared linked to several top co-occurrence clusters. In this cohort, only TCR beta chains were sequenced, and detectable features were limited by the absence of alpha or paired-chain data. In both the original and validation cohorts, the classifier was reported to diagnose cytomegalovirus status with high specificity and sensitivity. While some public TCRs were present in many individuals, most TCR sequences turned up only very rarely across donors. The study gave a list of under 200 TCR beta chains associated with cytomegalovirus. In a later analysis, 15,000 to 20,000 TCR beta sequences were associated with specific HLA alleles at a false discovery rate of 0.05. Some IMGT-functional V segments, including TRBV6-2 and TRBV6-3, could not be distinguished by the 87-base-pair reads and were therefore excluded. For the cohort, immune exposure information was limited to CMV serostatus. In a later analysis, TCR association rates were found to vary across HLA loci, with the most associated TCRs seen for DRB1 alleles and the fewest for HLA-C alleles.

The library came from the immunoSEQ multiplex PCR assay. The multiplex PCR relied on a mix of 60 forward primers for TCR Vbeta segments and 13 reverse primers for TCR Jbeta segments. The CDR3 region of rearranged TCR beta genes was amplified from genomic DNA with a multiplex PCR assay. The amplified TCR beta libraries were sequenced on the Illumina HiSeq System as 87-base-pair reads. The published analysis was carried out like this. Across the 500 to 750 repertoires, a later analysis counted tens of millions of unique TCR beta chains, roughly 11 million of which were shared by at least two donors. To remove PCR and sequencing errors, raw reads were error-corrected and collapsed into unique sequences using a nearest-neighbor algorithm that merged closely related sequences. Alignment of CDR3 sequences to IMGT reference sequences was used to assign V, D and J gene segments. Each retained sequence needed at least a six-nucleotide match to both a V gene segment and a J gene segment. A rearrangement was called productive if the CDR3 had no stop codons and remained in frame with V and J, and every other rearrangement was called non-productive. Following IMGT convention, CDR3 was defined as the stretch from the second conserved V-encoded cysteine up to the conserved J-encoded phenylalanine. In an earlier analysis of more than 550 of the donors, sequences lacking an unambiguous match to a single V gene segment were excluded. In an earlier analysis of around 590 of the donors, a V segment was called functional when productive rearrangements were above 56.7%, and segregating when the standard deviation between donors exceeded 5%. A statistical classification framework was built to diagnose cytomegalovirus status from the catalog of TCR beta chain sequences. In a later analysis, V and J genes were assigned by comparing TCR nucleotide sequences against IMGT/GENE-DB human TR gene sequences. A later analysis assigned CDR3 sequences and most-parsimonious VDJ recombination scenarios with the TCRdist pipeline. In a later analysis, every TCR beta chain was defined by the combination of its CDR3 amino acid sequence and its V-gene family, and reads without a unique V-gene family were dropped. As a way to deal with suspected cross-contamination and a sequencing artifact, a later analysis dropped 450 to 600 nucleotide sequences that were highly shared and had low generation probability. For each public chain, a later analysis derived a clonal expansion index from normalized ranks of inferred template counts within each repertoire. A later analysis computed generation probabilities with a VDJ recombination model fitted to out-of-frame rearrangements, and checked the results against IGoR. In a later analysis, TCR-TCR, TCR-HLA and TCR-CMV co-occurrence was scored with hypergeometric tests, and a repertoire-size bias correction was applied to TCR pairs. A later analysis estimated false discovery rates by permuting HLA or CMV assignments 20 times. In a later analysis, co-occurring TCRs were grouped with DBSCAN, and TCRdist sequence similarity was added when clustering was performed within HLA-allele-positive subsets. Co-occurrence clustering excluded repertoires with fewer than 30,000 or more than 120,000 public chains, plus five with anomalous nucleotide sharing. What TCRdb holds here is the immuneACCESS table cut down to in-frame rearrangements. Part of the clones is not present; checked against another copy, under half of the missing clones reflect an unresolved V gene, and the others are unexplained. V and J calls and clone size are given by that table; D and trimming were obtained from the DNA. The sample profile shows 250,000 to 350,000 clones; approximately 90% of them were found once. Clones ranked in the top ten supply less than 4% of the sample.

The cohort comprised hundreds of healthy bone marrow donors. At the time of sampling, all cohort members were nominally healthy, though unrecorded immune exposures were likely present. The donor tested CMV seropositive, placing the donor among the 250 to 350 seropositive members of the cohort. Each donor provided a peripheral blood sample, and peripheral blood mononuclear cells were used for TCR beta sequencing. The Qiagen DNeasy Blood Extraction Kit was used to extract genomic DNA from the blood cell samples. The sequence derives from a man between 40 and 49 years old in good health and CMV-seropositive. Sample: PBMCs. The receptor chain draws on TRBV9 and TRBJ2-3; TRBD2 aligns with 10 central bases. The CDR3 here reads CASSVLAGALSTDTQYF. The DNA is as follows: TGTGCCAGCAGCGTCCTAGCGGGGGCACTAAGCACAGATACGCAGTATTTT.